Listed below are T cell receptor beta chains from one sample, sequenced in a study of blood T cell repertoires in COVID-19. Data came from immunoSEQ multiplex PCR; TCRdb stores just in-frame clones and leaves some out. The repertoire consists of around 200,000 clones, with about 86% occurring once and the leading ten covering about 7.4%. The material sequenced was peripheral blood. Every receptor here comes from a woman in her 50s with acute or convalescent COVID-19. The CDR3 runs from the conserved cysteine through the conserved F or W. The D gene is left open where the match is weak. The listing skips clone size in some rows; elsewhere it reads once, few, many or a size class.

14	.	TRBV19	once	TRBJ2-7	CASSRQAQSYEQYF	TGTGCCAGTAGTCGGCAGGCGCAATCCTACGAGCAGTACTTC
15	.	TRBV11-2	.	TRBJ2-5	CASSPTLAGGWTQYF	TGTGCCAGCAGCCCGACCCTTGCGGGCGGGTGGACCCAGTACTTC
13	.	TRBV28	.	TRBJ2-7	CASRTGLGYEQYF	TGTGCCAGCAGAACGGGACTGGGCTACGAGCAGTACTTC
13	.	TRBV2	.	TRBJ2-7	CASSQGIPYEQYF	TGTGCCAGCAGTCAGGGGATTCCTTACGAGCAGTACTTC
12	.	TRBV6-6	.	TRBJ1-1	CASRDGETEAFF	TGTGCCAGCAGGGACGGGGAGACTGAAGCTTTCTTT
15	TRBD2	TRBV6-5	.	TRBJ2-7	CASSPGTSGRRVQYF	TGTGCCAGCAGTCCAGGGACTAGCGGGAGGAGGGTGCAGTACTTC
13	TRBD2	TRBV28	.	TRBJ2-7	CASSFRLADEQYF	TGTGCCAGCAGTTTTAGGCTAGCGGACGAGCAGTACTTC
12	.	TRBV11-2	few	TRBJ2-1	CASSLVAHEQFF	TGTGCCAGCAGCTTAGTGGCCCATGAGCAGTTCTTC
17	TRBD2	TRBV5-1	.	TRBJ2-1	CASSLDVGTSAYNEQFF	TGCGCCAGCAGCTTGGATGTGGGGACTAGCGCCTACAATGAGCAGTTCTTC
14	.	TRBV10-3	.	TRBJ2-5	CAISERRDGGTQYF	TGTGCCATCAGTGAAAGGCGGGACGGCGGGACCCAGTACTTC
14	.	TRBV19	.	TRBJ2-5	CASSRQPLQETQYF	TGTGCCAGTAGTCGACAGCCCCTCCAAGAGACCCAGTACTTC
18	TRBD1	TRBV24-1	.	TRBJ2-1	CATSDSGSRTGRYNEQFF	TGTGCCACCAGTGATAGCGGCTCGCGGACAGGGAGGTACAATGAGCAGTTCTTC
14	.	TRBV11-3	.	TRBJ2-7	CASSLVRGWSAAYF	TGTGCCAGCAGCTTAGTAAGGGGTTGGTCCGCGGCGTACTTC
12	.	TRBV28	.	TRBJ1-2	CASSLGGDGYTF	TGTGCCAGCAGTTTAGGGGGGGATGGCTACACCTTC
12	.	TRBV9	.	TRBJ1-1	CASSVVDTEAFF	TGTGCCAGCAGCGTAGTAGACACTGAAGCTTTCTTT
16	TRBD2	TRBV7-7	few	TRBJ2-5	CASSLELAGVYETQYF	TGTGCCAGCAGCTTAGAGCTAGCGGGAGTTTACGAGACCCAGTACTTC
14	TRBD1	TRBV11-2	.	TRBJ1-5	CASSSMGQNQPQHF	TGTGCCAGCAGCTCGATGGGACAGAATCAGCCCCAGCATTTT
11	.	TRBV6-5	.	TRBJ2-1	CASRSVNEQFF	TGTGCCAGCAGATCTGTAAATGAGCAGTTCTTC
14	TRBD1	TRBV18	.	TRBJ1-1	CASSPGTGRTEAFF	TGTGCCAGCTCACCTGGGACAGGGAGGACTGAAGCTTTCTTT
15	TRBD1	TRBV9	.	TRBJ2-1	CASSDRGSTYNEQFF	TGTGCCAGCAGCGACAGGGGAAGCACCTACAATGAGCAGTTCTTC
15	TRBD2	TRBV6-1	few	TRBJ2-1	CASSEASGIYNEQFF	TGTGCCAGCAGTGAGGCTAGCGGGATATACAATGAGCAGTTCTTC
19	TRBD2	TRBV5-4	once	TRBJ2-1	CASSSLGLAGGLKFDEQFF	TGTGCCAGCAGCTCCTTGGGGCTAGCGGGAGGGTTAAAGTTCGATGAGCAGTTCTTC